This T cell receptor beta chain was sequenced during a study of OX40 agonist ivuxolimab in advanced cancers. Background on the study: Ivuxolimab, an antibody acting as an agonist of OX40 (CD134), was used to treat patients. Eligibility rules accepted prior anti-PD-1, anti-PD-L1 or anti-CTLA-4 therapy, and under 45% had some.

Study observations and caveats: There were, on average, more expanded clones in CD8+ T cells than in CD4+. With doses of 0.1 to 3.0 mg/kg, CD4+ and CD8+ blood T cells had undergone clonal expansion by week 6.

Libraries were prepared by immunoSEQ multiplex PCR; TCRdb keeps only in-frame clonotypes and omits some of them. The repertoire consists of roughly 23,000 clones, with over 60% occurring once and the leading ten covering approximately 15%. With 8 bases clipped from V and 10 bases from J, the junction kept 9 bases outside the gene matches. Germline loops: CDR1 MNHEY, CDR2 SVGAGI. CDR3 length: 13 amino acids. Notes on this clone: No antigen is known for it.

This receptor was taken from an adult with an advanced solid tumor such as melanoma, head and neck, liver or kidney cancer. The chain uses TRBV6-5 and TRBJ1-4; 8 positions match TRBD1. The sequences come from CD4+ or CD8+ T cells sorted from blood, collected in a trial of the OX40 agonist ivuxolimab. The CDR3 spells CASEPGGTGKLFF. The CDR3 DNA reads TGTGCCAGCGAACCGGGGGGGACAGGAAAACTGTTTTTT.